Reported below is one T cell receptor (beta chain). The sample comes from a study of blood T cell repertoires in COVID-19. Using immunoSEQ multiplex PCR, the repertoire was profiled, and TCRdb retains in-frame clones only, with some absent. In the table there are some 250,000 clones, approximately 84% of which are singletons. This CDR3 is built from 17 residues. Trimming took off 1 base at V and 4 bases at J, with 17 bases between the two ends. The germline gives CDR1 LGHNA, CDR2 YNFKEQ. The rearrangement uses TRBV4-2 and TRBJ2-1; D possibly corresponds to TRBD2 (6 bases). The receptor's source is a man aged 40-55 years who had recovered from COVID-19. Sample: PBMCs or T cells enriched from blood (not recorded which). The CDR3 reads CASSQVRAGRLYNEQFF. DNA for the CDR3: TGTGCCAGCAGCCAAGTACGCGCGGGGAGACTTTACAATGAGCAGTTCTTC.